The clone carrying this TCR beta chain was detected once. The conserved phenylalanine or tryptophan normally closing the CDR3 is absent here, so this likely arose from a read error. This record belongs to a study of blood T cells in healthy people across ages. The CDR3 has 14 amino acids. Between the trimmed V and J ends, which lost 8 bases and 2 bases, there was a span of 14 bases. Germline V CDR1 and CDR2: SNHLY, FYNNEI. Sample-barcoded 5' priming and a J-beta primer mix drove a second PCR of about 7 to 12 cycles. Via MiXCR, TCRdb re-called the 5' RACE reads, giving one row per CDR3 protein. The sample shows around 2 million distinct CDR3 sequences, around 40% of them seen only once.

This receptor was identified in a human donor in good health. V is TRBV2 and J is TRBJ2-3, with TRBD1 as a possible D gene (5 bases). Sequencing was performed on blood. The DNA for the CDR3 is TGTGCCAGCTTGCAGGGCCCAACCACAGATACGCAGTATGTT. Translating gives CASLQGPTTDTQYV.